This is a list of T cell receptor beta chains from one sample in a study of cytomegalovirus exposure and HLA in healthy donors. TCRdb's copy holds only in-frame clones and misses some; the assay was immunoSEQ multiplex PCR. Seen here are about 55,000 clones, approximately 71% observed once, and the top ten hold 30% to 40%. The source material was PBMCs. These receptors all come from a man in his forties in good health and CMV-seropositive. Each CDR3 is given with its conserved first and last residue. Fields, in order: D gene, J gene, clone size, V gene, CDR3 DNA, CDR3 protein. A D gene is named only where the DNA matches it firmly. Some rows mark clone size as missing; the rest say once, few, many or name a class of expanded clone.

d_call: TRBD1; j_call: TRBJ1-5; clone_size: few; v_call: TRBV30; cdr3_nt: TGTGCCTGGAGTGTGGGACAGCGGAGCAATCAGCCCCAGCATTTT; cdr3_aa: CAWSVGQRSNQPQHF
d_call: -; j_call: TRBJ1-1; clone_size: once; v_call: TRBV19; cdr3_nt: TGTGCCAGTAGTATTTCCACTAACACTGAAGCTTTCTTT; cdr3_aa: CASSISTNTEAFF
d_call: -; j_call: TRBJ1-1; clone_size: once; v_call: TRBV7-2; cdr3_nt: TGTGCCAGCAGCTTACAGGCAGGGCGAGCTGAAGCTTTCTTT; cdr3_aa: CASSLQAGRAEAFF
d_call: TRBD1; j_call: TRBJ1-2; clone_size: -; v_call: TRBV7-9; cdr3_nt: TGTGCCAGCAGCGGACAGGGGTTAGGCTATGGCTACACCTTC; cdr3_aa: CASSGQGLGYGYTF
d_call: TRBD2; j_call: TRBJ2-3; clone_size: -; v_call: TRBV2; cdr3_nt: TGTGTCAGCAGTGGACTAGCGGGTCATGGGAAGGTCCCACCAGATACGCAGTATTTT; cdr3_aa: CVSSGLAGHGKVPPDTQYF
d_call: TRBD2; j_call: TRBJ2-1; clone_size: few; v_call: TRBV4-2; cdr3_nt: TGTGCCAGCAGCCTCCCCTCCTTGCGGGGGGGAGTAAATGAGCAGTTCTTC; cdr3_aa: CASSLPSLRGGVNEQFF
d_call: TRBD1; j_call: TRBJ1-4; clone_size: -; v_call: TRBV7-9; cdr3_nt: TGTGCCAGCAGCGATGGGACAGCAAAAGGGGAAAAACTGTTTTTT; cdr3_aa: CASSDGTAKGEKLFF
d_call: -; j_call: TRBJ1-6; clone_size: -; v_call: TRBV30; cdr3_nt: TGTGCCTGGAGTGTGAGGGAGAGCTCCTATAATTCACCCCTCCACTTT; cdr3_aa: CAWSVRESSYNSPLHF
d_call: -; j_call: TRBJ2-3; clone_size: -; v_call: TRBV5-1; cdr3_nt: TGCGCCAGCAGCTCTATACCGACAGATACGCAGTATTTT; cdr3_aa: CASSSIPTDTQYF
d_call: TRBD2; j_call: TRBJ2-5; clone_size: -; v_call: TRBV5-1; cdr3_nt: TGCGCCAGCAGCTTGGCGACCGGACTAGCTTGGGAAGAGACCCAGTACTTC; cdr3_aa: CASSLATGLAWEETQYF
d_call: TRBD1; j_call: TRBJ1-2; clone_size: -; v_call: TRBV18; cdr3_nt: TGTGCCAGCTCCCCTGGCCGGGACAGGGCGGACTATGGCTACACCTTC; cdr3_aa: CASSPGRDRADYGYTF
d_call: TRBD2; j_call: TRBJ2-1; clone_size: -; v_call: TRBV7-8; cdr3_nt: TGTGCCAGCAGCTTGGGGGAGGGAGGTGAGCAGTTCTTC; cdr3_aa: CASSLGEGGEQFF
d_call: -; j_call: TRBJ2-6; clone_size: -; v_call: TRBV7-2; cdr3_nt: TGTGCCAGCAGCTTAAGAGGGTTCGCGACTGGGGCCAACGTCCTGACTTTC; cdr3_aa: CASSLRGFATGANVLTF
d_call: -; j_call: TRBJ1-6; clone_size: -; v_call: TRBV9; cdr3_nt: TGTGCCAGCAGCGTGCGACAGGCAAATTCACCCCTCCACTTT; cdr3_aa: CASSVRQANSPLHF
d_call: -; j_call: TRBJ1-3; clone_size: few; v_call: TRBV4-3; cdr3_nt: TGCGCCAGCAGCCAAGGACTAATTAGGACGGATCTCTCTGGAAACACCATATATTTT; cdr3_aa: CASSQGLIRTDLSGNTIYF
d_call: TRBD1; j_call: TRBJ1-4; clone_size: -; v_call: TRBV29-1; cdr3_nt: TGCAGCATCGGACAGGGGGATTCAGGTGAAAAACTGTTTTTT; cdr3_aa: CSIGQGDSGEKLFF
d_call: -; j_call: TRBJ2-5; clone_size: -; v_call: TRBV21-1; cdr3_nt: TGTGCCAGCCCGAGGGCCAACGGGAGGTCAGAGACCCAGTACTTC; cdr3_aa: CASPRANGRSETQYF
d_call: -; j_call: TRBJ2-5; clone_size: many; v_call: TRBV5-1; cdr3_nt: TGCGCCAGCAGCTTGGGAACGGGGACCCAGTACTTC; cdr3_aa: CASSLGTGTQYF
d_call: -; j_call: TRBJ2-1; clone_size: -; v_call: TRBV6-6; cdr3_nt: TGTGCCAGCAGTTACCGAATCGGGACCTACAATGAGCAGTTCTTC; cdr3_aa: CASSYRIGTYNEQFF
d_call: TRBD2; j_call: TRBJ2-1; clone_size: -; v_call: TRBV5-8; cdr3_nt: TGTGCCAGCAGCTCGATAGGACTAGCGGACGAGCAGTTCTTC; cdr3_aa: CASSSIGLADEQFF
d_call: -; j_call: TRBJ2-5; clone_size: -; v_call: TRBV11-2; cdr3_nt: TGTGCCAGCAGCCGGGGTCTCCAAGAGACCCAGTACTTC; cdr3_aa: CASSRGLQETQYF
d_call: -; j_call: TRBJ2-2; clone_size: -; v_call: TRBV9; cdr3_nt: TGTGCCAGCAGCCCTCCCGGGAGCACCGGGGAGCTGTTTTTT; cdr3_aa: CASSPPGSTGELFF
d_call: -; j_call: TRBJ1-1; clone_size: -; v_call: TRBV5-6; cdr3_nt: TGTGCCAGCAGCTTGGGGGATGCAACAGGGACGGCTTTCTTT; cdr3_aa: CASSLGDATGTAFF
d_call: -; j_call: TRBJ1-5; clone_size: -; v_call: TRBV21-1; cdr3_nt: TGTGCCAGCAGCATGCAGTATAGCAATCAGCCCCAGCATTTT; cdr3_aa: CASSMQYSNQPQHF
d_call: -; j_call: TRBJ2-1; clone_size: -; v_call: TRBV5-1; cdr3_nt: TGCGCCAGCAGCTTTGGACAGTCCTACAATGAGCAGTTCTTC; cdr3_aa: CASSFGQSYNEQFF
d_call: TRBD2; j_call: TRBJ2-3; clone_size: -; v_call: TRBV5-1; cdr3_nt: TGCGCCAGCAGCTTGGAGGCTAGCGGGGGAACAGATACGCAGTATTTT; cdr3_aa: CASSLEASGGTDTQYF
d_call: TRBD1; j_call: TRBJ2-7; clone_size: -; v_call: TRBV28; cdr3_nt: TGTGCCAGCAGTCTGGGACAGGGTTGGCACTACGAGCAGTACTTC; cdr3_aa: CASSLGQGWHYEQYF
d_call: -; j_call: TRBJ2-5; clone_size: -; v_call: TRBV9; cdr3_nt: TGTGCCAGCAGCGTAGAGCTGCGGGGCCAAGAGACCCAGTACTTC; cdr3_aa: CASSVELRGQETQYF
d_call: -; j_call: TRBJ2-1; clone_size: -; v_call: TRBV6-6; cdr3_nt: TGTGCCAGCAGTTATCCGCGGGATAGGTACAATGAGCAGTTCTTC; cdr3_aa: CASSYPRDRYNEQFF
d_call: -; j_call: TRBJ2-3; clone_size: once; v_call: TRBV2; cdr3_nt: TGTGCCAGCAGCACCGGACTTTTGACAGATACGCAGTATTTT; cdr3_aa: CASSTGLLTDTQYF
d_call: -; j_call: TRBJ1-1; clone_size: -; v_call: TRBV5-1; cdr3_nt: TGCGCCAGCAGTCTGGTGGCGGGGAACACTGAAGCTTTCTTT; cdr3_aa: CASSLVAGNTEAFF
d_call: TRBD1; j_call: TRBJ1-5; clone_size: -; v_call: TRBV19; cdr3_nt: TGTGCCAGTAGCGACAGGGGGCGAATCAATCAGCCCCAGCATTTT; cdr3_aa: CASSDRGRINQPQHF
d_call: TRBD1; j_call: TRBJ1-3; clone_size: -; v_call: TRBV29-1; cdr3_nt: TGCAGCGTGTCACAAGGGACAGGCTCTGGAAACACCATATATTTT; cdr3_aa: CSVSQGTGSGNTIYF
d_call: TRBD1; j_call: TRBJ2-1; clone_size: -; v_call: TRBV7-9; cdr3_nt: TGTGCCAGCAGCTTCCCCCCGGGACAGCCATACAATGAGCAGTTCTTC; cdr3_aa: CASSFPPGQPYNEQFF
d_call: TRBD1; j_call: TRBJ1-3; clone_size: -; v_call: TRBV5-1; cdr3_nt: TGCGCCAGCAGCTTGGACGTGACAGGGGACGGAAACACCATATATTTT; cdr3_aa: CASSLDVTGDGNTIYF
d_call: TRBD1; j_call: TRBJ1-4; clone_size: -; v_call: TRBV7-8; cdr3_nt: TGTGCCAGCAGCTCCGGACAGGGTAATGAAAAACTGTTTTTT; cdr3_aa: CASSSGQGNEKLFF
d_call: -; j_call: TRBJ1-4; clone_size: -; v_call: TRBV2; cdr3_nt: TGTGCCAGCAGTGTGGGGGCGGAGAGTGAAAAACTGTTTTTT; cdr3_aa: CASSVGAESEKLFF
d_call: -; j_call: TRBJ1-5; clone_size: -; v_call: TRBV7-8; cdr3_nt: TGTGCCAGCAGCTTAGGCGGGGGGAATAGCAATCAGCCCCAGCATTTT; cdr3_aa: CASSLGGGNSNQPQHF
d_call: TRBD1; j_call: TRBJ2-7; clone_size: few; v_call: TRBV4-3; cdr3_nt: TGCGCCAGCAGCCGCTATACAGGGGGCTCCTACGAGCAGTACTTC; cdr3_aa: CASSRYTGGSYEQYF
d_call: -; j_call: TRBJ2-7; clone_size: -; v_call: TRBV18; cdr3_nt: TGTGCCAGCTCACTCCGGGACACTCCCTATAGGCAGTACTTC; cdr3_aa: CASSLRDTPYRQYF
d_call: -; j_call: TRBJ1-2; clone_size: -; v_call: TRBV28; cdr3_nt: TGTGCCAGCAGGAGGGAGGAGAGGGGCTACACCTTC; cdr3_aa: CASRREERGYTF